This T cell receptor beta chain was obtained from a study of blood T cell repertoires in COVID-19. Overall study: From T cells, B-cell-depleted T cells, or PBMCs came the material, which was cDNA or gDNA.

Trimming stripped 8 bases from V and 1 base from J, with 11 bases between. Germline V lookup: CDR1 SGHTA, CDR2 FQGNSA. The length of the CDR3 is 13 residues. Some clones are missing from TCRdb's copy, which holds only in-frame ones; the method was immunoSEQ multiplex PCR. The table shows 200,000 to 250,000 clones, with roughly 83% occurring only once. This receptor was obtained from a woman aged 50 to 65 with acute or convalescent COVID-19. Material for sequencing was peripheral blood. The chain uses TRBV7-2 and TRBJ2-5; no clear D. CDR3 region: CASGKQSQETQYF. CDR3 nucleotides: TGTGCCAGCGGCAAACAGTCCCAAGAGACCCAGTACTTC.